This T cell receptor (beta chain) originates from a study of T cell responses to AZD1222 COVID-19 vaccine (dated by TCRdb to about 2021). Study-wide context: AZD1222 recipients with second doses at about 4 weeks or about 12 weeks were pooled, because spike-specific TCR depth and breadth did not differ between schedules. TCR sequencing covered roughly 230 trial participants: about 210 given two doses of AZD1222 and 26 given two doses of MenACWY control vaccine. Trial participants were enrolled into age subgroups of 18-55, 56-69 and 70-plus years, which contained about 150, 27 and 61 TCR-sequenced participants, respectively.

Overall results and qualifications from the work: Participants were mostly white British, with more females than males. The authors suggested clonal diversity may have been underestimated. Spike-specific TCR breadth and depth rose significantly after two AZD1222 doses compared with day 0 and with MenACWY recipients. Conclusions about previously exposed vaccinees were limited because only a handful of AZD1222 recipients were SARS-CoV-2 seropositive at baseline. Because no day 14 peak-response samples were available, repertoires were characterized only after the peak T cell response. In the small 56-69-year group, the increase in depth fell short of significance, most likely because of low power. Nearly half of unique spike-specific TCRs reportedly recognized epitopes outside regions mutated in the B.1.351 and B.1.1.7 variants. The whole spike protein was spanned by vaccine-associated CD4 TCRs, and dominant responses were seen in regions 160-218 and 743-854.

Turning to this clone: It lacks a known antigen. The sample holds no much larger clone one base away, and base qualities are not on file.

The CDR3 regions of human TCRbeta chains were analyzed by immunosequencing. Processing in the source paper ran as follows. Repertoire TCRs were matched against a reference library of SARS-CoV-2-specific TCRs generated with the MIRA antigen-specificity platform. Breadth was defined as the fraction of unique TCRs that were SARS-CoV-2-associated. Depth was defined as the fraction of total T cells that were SARS-CoV-2-associated. Using the MIRA data, each spike-specific TCR was mapped to the spike region that the TCR reacts to and placed in a CD4 or CD8 class. Log10-transformed breadth and depth values were compared by one-way ANOVA with Sidak's multiple comparisons tests. The immuneACCESS repertoire file appears here via TCRdb, limited to in-frame rearrangements. These files lack a portion of the clones; in checked studies, under half of the deficit traces to unresolved V genes, and the cause of the others is not known. The D gene and trimming were derived from the DNA, and the V and J assignments and clone size from that table. The table for this sample lists roughly 110,000 clones; more than 80% of them were counted only once. The ten largest clonotypes hold roughly 6.5% of the sample.

V is reduced by 0 bases and J by 13 bases, leaving a spacing of 18 bases between them. The germline V gene (reference sequence) sets CDR1 to LGHDT and CDR2 to YNNKEL. The cysteine opens and the phenylalanine closes a CDR3 of 14 amino acids. The read is trimmed to its CDR3 DNA, 42 bases read in frame from base 1. Sample time point, as interpreted from the label and publication: baseline before first vaccination. Samples from vaccinated people were obtained from the UK trials COV001 and COV002, which included a single-blind randomized controlled phase 2/3 trial of AZD1222 (ChAdOx1 nCoV-19) in healthy adults. Trial participant PBMC samples were collected at day 0 and day 28 after the second dose for TCRbeta chain sequencing.

The sequencing used peripheral blood, collected on day 0 of AZD1222 vaccination. The receptor's source is an adult in good health. This sequence uses TRBV3-1 (or the pseudogene TRBV3-2) and TRBJ1-2; TRBD1 is a possible D gene, resting on 5 matching bases. This receptor carries the CDR3 CASSQDTGGRQFTF. The sequence in DNA is TGTGCCAGCAGCCAAGATACGGGGGGTCGACAGTTCACCTTC.